Listed here are 6 T cell receptor beta chains from one sample, sequenced in a study of beta chain features in type 1 diabetes. Findings and caveats of the study: Among all four CD4+ subsets, Type 1 diabetes patients had TCRB CDR3s that were moderately but significantly shorter.

Their recognized antigens are unknown. Sequenced material consisted of expressed TCRB transcripts (all of the isolated RNA was reverse transcribed). The method was immunoSEQ multiplex PCR; TCRdb's version includes in-frame clones alone and lacks a portion of them. This sample has about 230,000 clones, with 16% found just once. Source material: naive CD4+ T cells from blood. All receptors derive from a man aged 25 to 40 with type 1 diabetes.

This chain uses TRBV7-2 with TRBJ1-4; 7 bases line up with TRBD1. The V and J ends lost 7 bases and 4 bases, in that order; junction bases with no gene match: 6. CDR1 and CDR2 from the germline V gene are SGHTA and FQGNSA. The CDR3 is made up of 14 amino acids. Written as DNA, the CDR3 is TGTGCCAGCACCCGAGACAGGGTTAATGAAAAACTGTTTTTT. This codes for CASTRDRVNEKLFF.

This clone occurred once. Other DNA sequences of this sample code for an identical CDR3. The CDR3 reads CASSPYQETQYF. The CDR3 region has the DNA TGTGCCAGCTCACCATACCAAGAGACCCAGTACTTC. This chain uses TRBV18 with TRBJ2-5, with D unresolved. The CDR3 covers 12 residues. The germline V gene has CDR1 KGHSH and CDR2 LQKENI. V was clipped by 2 bases and J by 0 bases, with 1 base between them.

V gene TRBV6-5 combines with J gene TRBJ2-1; 8 bases are a match to TRBD2. CDR1 and CDR2 (germline): MNHEY, SVGAGI. V lost 6 bases, J lost 8 bases, and 9 bases stayed unmatched. This CDR3 contains 14 residues. This CDR3 is CASRMTSAQHEQFF. The CDR3 region has the DNA TGTGCCAGCAGGATGACTAGCGCTCAGCATGAGCAGTTCTTC.

Only a few counts were recorded for this clone. This sample includes further DNA sequences coding for the same CDR3. The genes are TRBV30 and TRBJ2-5; no reliable D call. V lost 0 bases, J lost 2 bases, and 7 bases lay in between. The CDR3 contains 13 residues. In germline, CDR1 is GTSNPN, CDR2 SVGIG (reference sequence). CDR3 nucleotide sequence: TGTGCCTGGAGTGTATCGTCTCAAGAGACCCAGTACTTC. Translating gives CAWSVSSQETQYF.

The chain is built from TRBV7-6 and TRBJ2-7; D may be TRBD1 or TRBD2 (6 bases each). CDR1 SGHVS and CDR2 FNYEAQ come from the germline V gene. V gave up 5 bases and J gave up 3 bases, with 20 bases separating them. This CDR3 is 16 amino acids long. CDR3 in DNA: TGTGCCAGCAGCCCTAGAGGAGGGGGTAGGGACTACGAGCAGTACTTC. It yields the protein CASSPRGGGRDYEQYF.

A few counts support this clone. This chain uses TRBV4-1 with TRBJ2-2; the match to TRBD1 covers 7 bases. Germline V gene data show CDR1 as MGHRA and CDR2 as YSYEKL. V was clipped by 0 bases and J by 5 bases; unmatched bases: 9. The CDR3 totals 17 residues. CDR3 sequence (DNA): TGCGCCAGCAGCCAAGATCCCTCCAGGACAGGAACCGGGGAGCTGTTTTTT. It specifies CASSQDPSRTGTGELFF.